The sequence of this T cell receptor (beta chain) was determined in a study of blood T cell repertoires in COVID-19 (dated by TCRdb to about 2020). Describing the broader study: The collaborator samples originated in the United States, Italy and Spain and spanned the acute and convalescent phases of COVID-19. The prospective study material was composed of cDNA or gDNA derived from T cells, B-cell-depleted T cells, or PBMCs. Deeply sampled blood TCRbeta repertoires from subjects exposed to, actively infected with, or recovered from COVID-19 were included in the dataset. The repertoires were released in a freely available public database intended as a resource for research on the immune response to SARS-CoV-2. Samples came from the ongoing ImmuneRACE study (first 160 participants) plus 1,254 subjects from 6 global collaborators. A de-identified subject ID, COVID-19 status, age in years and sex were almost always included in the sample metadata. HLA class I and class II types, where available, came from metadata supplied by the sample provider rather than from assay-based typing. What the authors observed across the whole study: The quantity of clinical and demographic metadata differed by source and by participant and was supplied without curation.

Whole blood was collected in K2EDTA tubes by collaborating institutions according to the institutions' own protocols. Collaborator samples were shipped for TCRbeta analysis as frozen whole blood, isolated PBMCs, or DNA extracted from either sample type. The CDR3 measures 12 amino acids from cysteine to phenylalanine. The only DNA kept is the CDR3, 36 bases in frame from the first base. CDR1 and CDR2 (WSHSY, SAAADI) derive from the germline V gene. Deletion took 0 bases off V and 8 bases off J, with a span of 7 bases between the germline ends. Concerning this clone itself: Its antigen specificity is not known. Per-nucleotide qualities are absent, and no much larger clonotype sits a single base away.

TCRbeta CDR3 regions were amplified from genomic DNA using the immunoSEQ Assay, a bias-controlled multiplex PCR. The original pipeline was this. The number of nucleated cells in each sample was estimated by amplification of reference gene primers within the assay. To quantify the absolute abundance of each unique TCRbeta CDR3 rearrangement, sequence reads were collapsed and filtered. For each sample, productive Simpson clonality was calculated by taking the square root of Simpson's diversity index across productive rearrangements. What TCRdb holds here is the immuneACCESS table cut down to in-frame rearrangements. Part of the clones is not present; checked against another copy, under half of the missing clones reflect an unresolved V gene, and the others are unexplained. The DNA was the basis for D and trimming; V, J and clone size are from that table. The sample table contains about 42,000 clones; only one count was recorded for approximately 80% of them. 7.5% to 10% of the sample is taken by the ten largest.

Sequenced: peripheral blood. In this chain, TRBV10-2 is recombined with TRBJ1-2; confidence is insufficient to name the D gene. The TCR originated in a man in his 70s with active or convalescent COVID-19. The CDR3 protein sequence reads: CASSESARGYTF. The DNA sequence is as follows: TGCGCCAGCAGTGAGTCGGCGCGGGGCTACACCTTC.